This T cell receptor (beta chain) was sequenced in a study of blood T cell repertoires in COVID-19. Study overall: Sample material is recorded as cDNA or gDNA derived from T cells, B-cell-depleted T cells, or PBMCs.

Germline assignment: CDR1 SGHNT and CDR2 YYREEE (reference sequence). Trimming took 3 bases from V and 0 from J, leaving 10 bases between them. This CDR3 has 14 residues. Only in-frame clones appear in the TCRdb table, and some are missing; sequencing was by immunoSEQ multiplex PCR. The sample shows under 85,000 clones, around 86% of them seen only once. The sequence came from a human donor in a cohort sampled during active COVID-19. The sample comprised peripheral blood. The chain joins TRBV5-4 to TRBJ2-7, with D possibly matching TRBD1 (6 bases). The CDR3 bases are TGTGCCAGCAGCTGGGACATCAACTCCTACGAGCAGTACTTC. This gives the protein CASSWDINSYEQYF.